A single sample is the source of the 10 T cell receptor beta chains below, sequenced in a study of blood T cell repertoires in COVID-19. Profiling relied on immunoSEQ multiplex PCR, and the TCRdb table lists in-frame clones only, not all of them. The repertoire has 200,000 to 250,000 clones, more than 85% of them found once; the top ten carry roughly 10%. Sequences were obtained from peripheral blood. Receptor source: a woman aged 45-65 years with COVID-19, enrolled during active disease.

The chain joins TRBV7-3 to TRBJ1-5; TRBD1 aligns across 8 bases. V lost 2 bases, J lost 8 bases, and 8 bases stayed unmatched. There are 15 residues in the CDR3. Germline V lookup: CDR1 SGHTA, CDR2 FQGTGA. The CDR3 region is CASSLFSGGAEPQHF. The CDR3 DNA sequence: TGTGCCAGCAGCTTATTTTCAGGGGGCGCGGAGCCCCAGCATTTT. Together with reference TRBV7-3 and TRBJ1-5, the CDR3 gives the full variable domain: GAGVSQTPSNKVTEKGKYVELRCDPISGHTALYWYRQSLGQGPEFLIYFQGTGAADDSGLPNDRFFAVRPEGSVSTLKIQRTERGDSAVYLCASSLFSGGAEPQHFGDGTRLSIL.

CDR3 residues: CASSPSGRGVNEAFF. The CDR3 DNA sequence: TGTGCCAGCAGCCCGTCGGGGCGGGGGGTGAATGAAGCTTTCTTT. The rearrangement joins TRBV7-3 to TRBJ1-1; maybe TRBD1 (5 bases). The CDR3 spans 15 residues. V shed 5 bases and J shed 7 bases, with 20 bases lying between them. CDR1 is SGHTA and CDR2 is FQGTGA in the germline V gene.

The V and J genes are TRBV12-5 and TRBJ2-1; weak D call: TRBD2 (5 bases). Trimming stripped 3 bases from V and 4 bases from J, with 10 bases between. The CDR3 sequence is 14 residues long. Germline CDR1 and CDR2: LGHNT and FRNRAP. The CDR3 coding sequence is TGTGCTAGTGGTTTACTAGAGATTTACAATGAGCAGTTCTTC. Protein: CASGLLEIYNEQFF.

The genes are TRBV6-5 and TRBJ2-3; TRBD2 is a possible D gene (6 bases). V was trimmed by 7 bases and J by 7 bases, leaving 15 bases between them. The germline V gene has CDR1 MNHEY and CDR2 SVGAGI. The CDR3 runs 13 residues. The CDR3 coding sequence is TGTGCCAGCACTGGGGCGAGCGGGCATACGCAGTATTTT. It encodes CASTGASGHTQYF.

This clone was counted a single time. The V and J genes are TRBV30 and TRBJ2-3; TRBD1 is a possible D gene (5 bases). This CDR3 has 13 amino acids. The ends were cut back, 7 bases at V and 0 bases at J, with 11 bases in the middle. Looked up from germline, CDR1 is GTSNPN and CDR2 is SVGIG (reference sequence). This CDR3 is CALDSSSTDTQYF. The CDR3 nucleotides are TGTGCCTTAGACAGTTCTAGCACAGATACGCAGTATTTT.

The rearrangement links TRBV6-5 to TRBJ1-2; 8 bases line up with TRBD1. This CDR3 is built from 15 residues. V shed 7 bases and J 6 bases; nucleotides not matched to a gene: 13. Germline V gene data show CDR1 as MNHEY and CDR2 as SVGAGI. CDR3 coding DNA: TGTGCCAGCACATTCGGACAGGGCATAGGGGATGGCTACACCTTC. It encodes CASTFGQGIGDGYTF.

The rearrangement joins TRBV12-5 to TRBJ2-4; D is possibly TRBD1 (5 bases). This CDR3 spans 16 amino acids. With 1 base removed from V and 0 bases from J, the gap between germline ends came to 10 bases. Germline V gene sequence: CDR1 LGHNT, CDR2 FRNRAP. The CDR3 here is CASGLGMGLAKNIQYF. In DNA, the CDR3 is TGTGCTAGTGGTTTGGGGATGGGGCTAGCCAAAAACATTCAGTACTTC.

The CDR3 region is CAWSVGQGDEAFF. CDR3 sequence (DNA): TGTGCCTGGAGTGTAGGACAGGGGGATGAAGCTTTCTTT. The rearrangement joins TRBV30 to TRBJ1-1, with 10 bases aligning to TRBD1. Germline V gives CDR1 GTSNPN, CDR2 SVGIG (reference sequence). V was pared by 0 bases and J by 7 bases, with 2 bases of the junction left unmatched. This CDR3 has 13 amino acids.

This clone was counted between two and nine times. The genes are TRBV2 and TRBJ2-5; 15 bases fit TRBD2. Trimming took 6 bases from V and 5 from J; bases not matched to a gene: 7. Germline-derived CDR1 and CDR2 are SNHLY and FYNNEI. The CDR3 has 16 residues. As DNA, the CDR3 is TGTGCCAGCAGCCGGACTAGCGGGGGGGCTCAGGAGACCCAGTACTTC. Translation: CASSRTSGGAQETQYF.

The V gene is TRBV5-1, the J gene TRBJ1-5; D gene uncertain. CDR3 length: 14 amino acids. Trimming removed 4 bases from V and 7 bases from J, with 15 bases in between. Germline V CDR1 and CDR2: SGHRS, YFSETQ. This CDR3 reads CASSPEGVGQPQHF. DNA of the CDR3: TGCGCCAGCAGCCCGGAGGGTGTAGGGCAGCCCCAGCATTTT. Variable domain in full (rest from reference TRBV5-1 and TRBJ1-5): KAGVTQTPRYLIKTRGQQVTLSCSPISGHRSVSWYQQTPGQGLQFLFEYFSETQRNKGNFPGRFSGRQFSNSRSEMNVSTLELGDSALYLCASSPEGVGQPQHFGDGTRLSIL.